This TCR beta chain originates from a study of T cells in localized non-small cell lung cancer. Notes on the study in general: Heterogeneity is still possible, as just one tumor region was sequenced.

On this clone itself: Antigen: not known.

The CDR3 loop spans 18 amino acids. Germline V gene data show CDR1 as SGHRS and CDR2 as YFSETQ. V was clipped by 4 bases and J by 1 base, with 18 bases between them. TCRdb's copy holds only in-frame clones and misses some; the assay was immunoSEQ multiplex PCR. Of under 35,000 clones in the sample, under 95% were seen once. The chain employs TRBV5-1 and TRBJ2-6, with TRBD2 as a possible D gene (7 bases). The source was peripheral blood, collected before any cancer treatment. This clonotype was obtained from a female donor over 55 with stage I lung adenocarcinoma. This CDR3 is CASSRTGTTSSGANVLTF. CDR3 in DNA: TGCGCCAGCAGCCGCACAGGGACTACGTCATCTGGGGCCAACGTCCTGACTTTC. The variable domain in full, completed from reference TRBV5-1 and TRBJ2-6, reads KAGVTQTPRYLIKTRGQQVTLSCSPISGHRSVSWYQQTPGQGLQFLFEYFSETQRNKGNFPGRFSGRQFSNSRSEMNVSTLELGDSALYLCASSRTGTTSSGANVLTFGAGSRLTVL.